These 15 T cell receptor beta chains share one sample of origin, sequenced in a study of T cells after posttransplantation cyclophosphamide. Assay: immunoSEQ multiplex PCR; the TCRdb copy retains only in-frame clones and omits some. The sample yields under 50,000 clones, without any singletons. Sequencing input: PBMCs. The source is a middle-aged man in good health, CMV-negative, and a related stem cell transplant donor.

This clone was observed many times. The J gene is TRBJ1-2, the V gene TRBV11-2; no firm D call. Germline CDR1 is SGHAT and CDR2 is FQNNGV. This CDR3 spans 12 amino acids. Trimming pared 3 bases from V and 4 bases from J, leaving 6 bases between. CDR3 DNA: TGTGCCAGCAGCTTGAGGGCCTATGGCTACACCTTC. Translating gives CASSLRAYGYTF.

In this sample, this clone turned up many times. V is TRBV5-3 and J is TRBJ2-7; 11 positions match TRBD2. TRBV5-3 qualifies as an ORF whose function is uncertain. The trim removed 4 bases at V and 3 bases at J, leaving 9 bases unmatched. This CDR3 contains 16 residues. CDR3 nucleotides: TGTGCCAGAAGCATAGTATCCGGGACTAGCGGCTACGAGCAGTACTTC. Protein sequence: CARSIVSGTSGYEQYF.

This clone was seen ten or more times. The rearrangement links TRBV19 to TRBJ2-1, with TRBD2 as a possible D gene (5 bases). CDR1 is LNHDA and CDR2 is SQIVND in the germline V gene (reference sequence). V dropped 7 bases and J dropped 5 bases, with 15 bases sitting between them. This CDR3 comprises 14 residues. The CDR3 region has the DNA TGTGCCAGTAAAAGGGAACGGGGTGACAATGAGCAGTTCTTC. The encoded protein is CASKRERGDNEQFF.

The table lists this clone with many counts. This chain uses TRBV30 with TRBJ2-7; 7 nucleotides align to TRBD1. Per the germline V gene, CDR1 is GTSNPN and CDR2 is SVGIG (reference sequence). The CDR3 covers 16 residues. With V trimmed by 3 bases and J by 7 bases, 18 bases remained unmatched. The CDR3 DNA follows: TGTGCCTGGAGCTTTCACCGGGACAGAAGGGGGTGGGAGCAGTACTTC. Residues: CAWSFHRDRRGWEQYF.

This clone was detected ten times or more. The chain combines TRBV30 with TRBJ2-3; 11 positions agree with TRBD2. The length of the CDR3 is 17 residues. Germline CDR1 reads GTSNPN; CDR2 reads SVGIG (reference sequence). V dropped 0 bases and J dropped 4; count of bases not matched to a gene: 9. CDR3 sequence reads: CAWSVIGGLAVADTQYF. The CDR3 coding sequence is TGTGCCTGGAGTGTAATCGGGGGACTAGCGGTCGCAGATACGCAGTATTTT.

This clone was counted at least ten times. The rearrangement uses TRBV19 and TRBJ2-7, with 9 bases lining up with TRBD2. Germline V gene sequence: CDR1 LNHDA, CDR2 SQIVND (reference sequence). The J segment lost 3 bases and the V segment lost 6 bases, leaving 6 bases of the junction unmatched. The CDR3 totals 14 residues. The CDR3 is CASSNRLAVYEQYF. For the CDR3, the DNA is TGTGCCAGTAGCAACAGACTAGCGGTCTACGAGCAGTACTTC.

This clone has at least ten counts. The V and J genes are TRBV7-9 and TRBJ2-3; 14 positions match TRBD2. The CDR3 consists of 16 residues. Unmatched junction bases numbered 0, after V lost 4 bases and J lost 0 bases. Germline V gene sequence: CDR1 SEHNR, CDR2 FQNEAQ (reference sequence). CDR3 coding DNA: TGTGCCAGCAGCTGGACTAGCGGGAGGAGCACAGATACGCAGTATTTT. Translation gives CASSWTSGRSTDTQYF.

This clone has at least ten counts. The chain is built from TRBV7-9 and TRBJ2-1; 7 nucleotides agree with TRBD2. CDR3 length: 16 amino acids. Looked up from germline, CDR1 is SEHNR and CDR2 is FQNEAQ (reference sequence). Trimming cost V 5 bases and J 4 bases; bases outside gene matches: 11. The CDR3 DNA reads TGTGCCAGCAGCCCCGCCGGGACTATTAATTACAATGAGCAGTTCTTC. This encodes CASSPAGTINYNEQFF.

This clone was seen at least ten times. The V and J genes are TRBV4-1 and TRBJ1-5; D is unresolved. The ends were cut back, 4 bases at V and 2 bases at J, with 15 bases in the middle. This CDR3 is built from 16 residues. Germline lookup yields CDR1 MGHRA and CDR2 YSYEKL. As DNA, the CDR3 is TGCGCCAGCAGCCTAGGTTGGTTGGGAGGCAATCAGCCCCAGCATTTT. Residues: CASSLGWLGGNQPQHF.

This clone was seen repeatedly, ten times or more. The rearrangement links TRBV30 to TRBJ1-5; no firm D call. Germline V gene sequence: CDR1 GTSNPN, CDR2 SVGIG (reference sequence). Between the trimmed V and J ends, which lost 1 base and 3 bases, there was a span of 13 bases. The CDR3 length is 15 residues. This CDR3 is CAWSESGSDNQPQHF. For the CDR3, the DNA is TGTGCCTGGAGTGAGTCCGGGTCTGACAATCAGCCCCAGCATTTT.

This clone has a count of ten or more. The chain's CDR3 is CASSLRTSDTDTQYF. CDR3 coding DNA: TGTGCCAGCAGCTTGAGGACTAGCGACACAGATACGCAGTATTTT. The V gene is TRBV5-4, the J gene TRBJ2-3; 9 bases map to TRBD2. With V trimmed by 1 base and J by 2 bases, 2 bases remained unmatched. The CDR3 runs 15 residues. Germline values: CDR1 SGHNT, CDR2 YYREEE (reference sequence). The complete variable domain, with remaining parts taken from reference TRBV5-4 and TRBJ2-3, reads ETGVTQSPTHLIKTRGQQVTLRCSSQSGHNTVSWYQQALGQGPQFIFQYYREEENGRGNFPPRFSGLQFPNYSSELNVNALELDDSALYLCASSLRTSDTDTQYFGPGTRLTVL.

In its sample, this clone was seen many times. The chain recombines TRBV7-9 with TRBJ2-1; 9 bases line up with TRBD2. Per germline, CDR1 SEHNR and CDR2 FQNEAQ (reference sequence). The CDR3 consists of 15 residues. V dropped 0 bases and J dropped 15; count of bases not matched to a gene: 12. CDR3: CASSLAGGRALMPFF. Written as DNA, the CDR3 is TGTGCCAGCAGCTTAGCCGGCGGGAGGGCCCTAATGCCGTTCTTC.

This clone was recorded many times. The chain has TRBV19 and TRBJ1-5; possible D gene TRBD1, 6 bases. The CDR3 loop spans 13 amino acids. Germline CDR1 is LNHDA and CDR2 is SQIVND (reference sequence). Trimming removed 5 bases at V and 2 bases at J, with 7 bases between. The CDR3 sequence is CASSRQGNQPQHF. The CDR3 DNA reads TGTGCCAGTAGTCGACAGGGCAATCAGCCCCAGCATTTT.

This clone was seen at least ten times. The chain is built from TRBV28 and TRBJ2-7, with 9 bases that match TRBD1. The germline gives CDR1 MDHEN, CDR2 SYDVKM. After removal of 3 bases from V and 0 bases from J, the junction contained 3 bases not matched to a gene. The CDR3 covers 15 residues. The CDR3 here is CASSFTGGASYEQYF. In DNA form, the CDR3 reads TGTGCCAGCAGTTTTACAGGGGGCGCCTCCTACGAGCAGTACTTC.

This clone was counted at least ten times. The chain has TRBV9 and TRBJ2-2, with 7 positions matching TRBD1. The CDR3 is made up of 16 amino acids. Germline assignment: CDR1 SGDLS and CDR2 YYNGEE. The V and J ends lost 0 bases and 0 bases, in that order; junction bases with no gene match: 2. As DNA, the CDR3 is TGTGCCAGCAGCGTAGATGGGACAGCGAACACCGGGGAGCTGTTTTTT. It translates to CASSVDGTANTGELFF.